This T cell receptor (beta chain) was observed in a study of T-cell reconstitution after alpha-beta-depleted transplantation in children (dated by TCRdb to about 2016). A note on the overall study: T-cell immune reconstitution after TCRalphabeta/CD19-depleted allogeneic hematopoietic cell transplantation in children was quantitatively tracked in the study by means of TCR repertoire profiling.

The sample holds many counts of this clonotype. The antigen it recognizes is unknown. No base qualities exist here, and no much larger clone lies one base off it. The library was produced with PCR. Data came from an Illumina HiSeq 2500. TCR library preparation used molecular barcoding, with unique molecular identifiers applied to normalize quantification of the TCRbeta repertoire. TCRdb reran the public reads through fastp at Q25 and MiXCR, keeping productive beta chains. A single entry per CDR3 protein holds the most common genes and DNA from its merged rows. The sample table records roughly 30,000 distinct CDR3 sequences; under 7.5% of these occur just once. Roughly 27% of the sample lies in the top ten. The germline V gene (reference sequence) specifies MNHEY as CDR1 and SMNVEV as CDR2. The CDR3 measures 14 amino acids from cysteine to phenylalanine. The sequence is cut down to CDR3 DNA, 42 bases in frame from base 1. Cut back by 3 bases and 6 bases, the V and J ends lie 12 bases apart.

The time point label, as the study defines it: day 60 (about 2 months) after transplantation. Explained via the paper, the treatment or condition label denotes: allogeneic hematopoietic cell transplantation with graft depleted of TCRalphabeta T cells and CD19 B cells. TCRalphabeta/CD19-depleted allogeneic hematopoietic cell grafts were given to the transplant recipients, all of whom were children. The investigation overall reported the following: In some patients, high TCRbeta diversity at day 60 was attributed to recipient T cells and intrathymic progenitors that had survived conditioning. The apparently early recovery of alphabetaT-cell counts about two months after transplant reportedly depended on only several hundred rapidly expanded clones that came from non-depleted graft cells. Hyperexpanded clone frequencies declined over subsequent months; after one year, T-cell counts and TCRbeta diversity were mostly attributed to newly produced T cells.

The sequence joins TRBV27 to TRBJ2-4, with the D gene not confidently named. The receptor was derived from a child in the first two years of life who had a stem cell transplant for acute myeloid leukemia, so the T cells may come from the graft donor. Here the sequenced sample was peripheral blood, taken 60 days after TCRalphabeta/CD19-depleted stem cell transplant. The CDR3 region reads CASSFSRNLNIQYF. The DNA reads TGTGCCAGCAGTTTTTCCCGGAACCTAAACATTCAGTACTTC.